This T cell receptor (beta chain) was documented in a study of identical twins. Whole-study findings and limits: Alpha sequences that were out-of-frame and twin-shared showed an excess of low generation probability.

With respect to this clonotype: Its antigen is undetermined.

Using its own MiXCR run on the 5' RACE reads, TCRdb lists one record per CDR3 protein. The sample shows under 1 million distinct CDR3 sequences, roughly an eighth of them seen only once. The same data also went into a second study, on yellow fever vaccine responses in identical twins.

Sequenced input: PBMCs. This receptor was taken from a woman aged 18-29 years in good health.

CDR3 amino acids: CATSPRKTSGRGLNEQFF. The CDR3 nucleotides are TGTGCCACCAGCCCCCGGAAGACTAGCGGGAGAGGTCTGAATGAGCAGTTCTTC. The V call is TRBV15, the J call TRBJ2-1, with 12 bases matching TRBD2. V lost 5 bases to trimming and J lost 7 bases; unmatched junction nucleotides: 15. Germline CDR1 is LNHNV and CDR2 is YYDKDF (reference sequence). CDR3 size: 18 residues.